One sample yielded the 23 T cell receptor beta chains listed below, sequenced in a study of T-cell memory formation after mild COVID-19. TCRdb passed the 5' RACE reads through MiXCR, listing each CDR3 protein once. Among about 290,000 distinct CDR3 sequences listed, less than 20% were seen once. Sequenced material: PBMCs or a T cell subset sorted from them (not recorded which). These receptor sequences come from a man between 18 and 35 years old who had mild COVID-19 (a few samples of this study predate the infection). Cell type and time point are not known.

This clonotype was observed a few times. The CDR3 DNA reads TGTGCCAGCAGTTATTGGCAGGGGACAGATACGCAGTATTTT. Encoded protein: CASSYWQGTDTQYF. This chain joins TRBV6-2 or TRBV6-3 and TRBJ2-3, with a possible D match to TRBD1 (6 bases). The V gene lost 3 bases and the J gene lost 3 bases, with 10 bases spanning the gap. The CDR3 is made up of 14 amino acids. Germline V gives CDR1 MNHEY, CDR2 SVGEGT.

This clonotype was observed a handful of times. This chain uses TRBV5-1 with TRBJ2-1; 9 nucleotides align to TRBD2. The CDR3 totals 14 residues. Germline V gene lookup returns CDR1 SGHRS and CDR2 YFSETQ. J lost 4 bases, V lost 4 bases, and 3 bases had no gene match. The CDR3 spells CASSRSGGYNEQFF. The DNA for the CDR3 is TGCGCCAGCAGCCGAAGCGGGGGGTACAATGAGCAGTTCTTC.

The CDR3 here is CASSQEAGKVNTEAFF. Here the CDR3 DNA reads TGTGCCAGCAGCCAAGAGGCAGGGAAGGTGAACACTGAAGCTTTCTTT. The chain combines TRBV4-2 with TRBJ1-1; tentative D call: TRBD1 (5 bases). The ends were cut back, 0 bases at V and 0 bases at J, with 11 bases in the middle. There are 16 residues in the CDR3. Germline assignment: CDR1 LGHNA and CDR2 YNFKEQ.

Many counts were recorded for this clonotype. This chain connects TRBV28 to TRBJ2-5; D is unresolved. Looked up from germline, CDR1 is MDHEN and CDR2 is SYDVKM. Trimming took 5 bases from V and 1 from J, leaving 17 bases between them. This CDR3 contains 16 residues. The CDR3 here is CASSLPLKRPQETQYF. Here the CDR3 DNA reads TGTGCCAGCAGTCTTCCACTGAAACGGCCCCAAGAGACCCAGTACTTC.

This clonotype appeared a few times. The gene calls are TRBV6-2 or TRBV6-3 and TRBJ2-1, with no clear D. This CDR3 spans 12 amino acids. V was cut by 6 bases and J by 1 base, with 4 bases left in between. Germline loops: CDR1 MNHEY, CDR2 SVGEGT. DNA for the CDR3: TGTGCCAGCAGCCGATCCTACAATGAGCAGTTCTTC. Translation gives CASSRSYNEQFF.

This clonotype turned up a few times. This chain uses TRBV20-1 with TRBJ1-4, with a possible D match to TRBD1 (5 bases). With 6 bases removed from V and 2 bases from J, the gap between germline ends came to 22 bases. The CDR3 is 17 residues long. In germline, CDR1 is DFQATT, CDR2 SNEGSKA (reference sequence). This chain's CDR3 is CSASPRDPQETNEKLFF. As DNA, the CDR3 is TGCAGTGCCAGTCCACGGGACCCCCAGGAGACTAATGAAAAACTGTTTTTT.

In this sample, this clonotype turned up many times. V is TRBV7-8 and J is TRBJ2-7, with 8 bases that match TRBD2. CDR1 and CDR2 (germline): SGHVS, FQNEAQ. The CDR3 is made up of 15 amino acids. Trimming removed 0 bases from V and 1 base from J; junction bases left unmatched: 2. The CDR3 protein is CASSLAAGESYEQYF. Written as DNA, the CDR3 is TGTGCCAGCAGCTTAGCAGCGGGGGAGTCCTACGAGCAGTACTTC. The full variable domain, rest sourced from reference TRBV7-8 and TRBJ2-7, is GAGVSQSPRYKVAKRGQDVALRCDPISGHVSLFWYQQALGQGPEFLTYFQNEAQLDKSGLPSDRFFAERPEGSVSTLKIQRTQQEDSAVYLCASSLAAGESYEQYFGPGTRLTVT.

This clonotype has a count of ten or more. The rearrangement joins TRBV7-9 to TRBJ2-3; D gene ambiguous. The CDR3 loop spans 13 amino acids. The V and J ends lost 3 bases and 1 base respectively, with 5 bases between them. Germline assignment: CDR1 SEHNR and CDR2 FQNEAQ (reference sequence). The CDR3 nucleotides are TGTGCCAGCAGCTTTGACGGCACAGATACGCAGTATTTT. Protein: CASSFDGTDTQYF. Full variable domain (missing parts from reference TRBV7-9 and TRBJ2-3): DTGVSQNPRHKITKRGQNVTFRCDPISEHNRLYWYRQTLGQGPEFLTYFQNEAQLEKSRLLSDRFSAERPKGSFSTLEIQRTEQGDSAMYLCASSFDGTDTQYFGPGTRLTVL.

This clonotype has a handful of counts. The rearrangement joins TRBV6-5 to TRBJ1-2; D possibly corresponds to TRBD1 (6 bases). Trimming removed 10 bases at V and 5 bases at J, with 29 bases between. CDR3 length: 17 residues. Germline-derived CDR1 and CDR2 are MNHEY and SVGAGI. This CDR3 is CATRTPPLQGRRYGYTF. In DNA, the CDR3 is TGTGCCACCCGAACCCCACCCTTACAGGGTAGGAGATATGGCTACACCTTC.

This chain links TRBV7-2 with TRBJ1-1, with 10 bases aligning to TRBD1. V shed 5 bases, J shed 3 bases, and the junction held 9 bases outside the gene matches. The germline V gene encodes CDR1 SGHTA and CDR2 FQGNSA. This CDR3 is built from 16 residues. The CDR3 DNA follows: TGTGCCAGCAGCCCAAGGGACAGGGGAGCGGACACTGAAGCTTTCTTT. It translates to CASSPRDRGADTEAFF.

The chain links TRBV14 to TRBJ2-5; 9 bases align to TRBD1. The CDR3 runs to 15 residues. Trimming at V came to 4 bases and at J to 5 bases, leaving 8 bases not matched to a gene. Germline V gene sequence: CDR1 SGHDN, CDR2 FVKESK. This chain's CDR3 is CASSLPGQGLETQYF. The CDR3 DNA reads as TGTGCCAGCAGCCTGCCGGGACAGGGATTGGAGACCCAGTACTTC.

The J gene is TRBJ2-7, the V gene TRBV7-6; 8 bases match TRBD2. Trimming took 5 bases from V and 7 from J; bases not matched to a gene: 7. This CDR3 comprises 13 residues. Germline assignment: CDR1 SGHVS and CDR2 FNYEAQ. CDR3 DNA sequence: TGTGCCAGCAGCCTGGGACTAGTGAGGGAGCAGTACTTC. It specifies CASSLGLVREQYF.

V is TRBV15 and J is TRBJ2-3; D may match TRBD1 or TRBD2 (5 bases each). Germline loops: CDR1 LNHNV, CDR2 YYDKDF (reference sequence). Trimming shortened V by 0 bases and J by 1 base, and 11 bases separated the two germline ends. This CDR3 comprises 16 residues. The CDR3 loop reads CATSRDSRGGTDTQYF. CDR3 DNA sequence: TGTGCCACCAGCAGAGATTCGCGAGGGGGCACAGATACGCAGTATTTT.

In this sample, this clonotype turned up a few times. The genes are TRBV4-1 and TRBJ1-5; D gene uncertain. The CDR3 has 16 amino acids. Germline CDR1 reads MGHRA; CDR2 reads YSYEKL. Trimming shortened V by 0 bases and J by 4 bases, and 13 bases separated the two germline ends. The chain's CDR3 is CASSQEFVVGNQPQHF. In DNA form, the CDR3 reads TGCGCCAGCAGCCAAGAGTTTGTTGTGGGGAATCAGCCCCAGCATTTT.

DNA for the CDR3: TGCGCCAGCAGTTCCAGCGGGCGAAGCTCCTACGAGCAGTACGTC. Translating it yields CASSSSGRSSYEQYV. The J gene is TRBJ2-7, the V gene TRBV5-1; perhaps TRBD2 as D (6 bases). CDR1 SGHRS and CDR2 YFSETQ come from the germline V gene. The CDR3 covers 15 residues. The ends were cut back, 5 bases at V and 0 bases at J, with 15 bases in the middle.

This clonotype was recorded many times. This chain joins TRBV5-1 and TRBJ2-7, with 10 nucleotides matching TRBD1. Germline trimming cut 4 bases from V and 3 bases from J; bases unmatched to any gene: 10. CDR3 length equals 16 residues. Germline CDR1 SGHRS, CDR2 YFSETQ. This CDR3 reads CASSLAGTGEFYEQYV. Written as DNA, the CDR3 is TGCGCCAGCAGCCTTGCAGGGACAGGGGAGTTCTACGAGCAGTACGTC.

This clonotype has more than one count but fewer than ten. The J gene is TRBJ1-6, the V gene TRBV28; no clear D. The germline CDR1 and CDR2 sequences are MDHEN and SYDVKM. Deletions cut 7 bases from V and 9 bases from J, with 13 bases between. The CDR3 extends over 13 amino acids. CDR3 bases: TGTGCCAGCAACCCCCCGGGTCCTTCACCCCTCCACTTT. It translates to CASNPPGPSPLHF.

This clonotype turned up a few times. The chain recombines TRBV7-2 with TRBJ1-6; tentatively, D is TRBD1 (5 bases). V was shortened by 4 bases and J by 15 bases, with 22 bases between the two germline ends. CDR3 length equals 15 residues. Germline lookup yields CDR1 SGHTA and CDR2 FQGNSA. The CDR3 DNA sequence: TGTGCCAGCAGCTCTACCCCCGGGACGGAGTCGCTCCTCCACTTT. The encoded protein is CASSSTPGTESLLHF.

The chain links TRBV25-1 to TRBJ1-2, with D perhaps matching TRBD1 (5 bases). This CDR3 spans 14 amino acids. V lost 10 bases to trimming and J lost 4 bases, with 19 bases between them. Looked up from germline, CDR1 is MGHDK and CDR2 is SYGVNS. The CDR3 reads CATSRDGETYGYTF. The CDR3 coding sequence is TGTGCCACCTCAAGGGACGGAGAAACCTATGGCTACACCTTC.

This clonotype was seen a few times. J is TRBJ2-1 and V is TRBV6-2 or TRBV6-3, with D possibly being TRBD1 (5 bases). Germline-derived CDR1 and CDR2 are MNHEY and SVGEGT. The CDR3 spans 17 residues. Trimming took off 0 bases at V and 2 bases at J, with 14 bases between the two ends. In DNA form, the CDR3 reads TGTGCCAGCAGTTACTCTAGGTCCAACAGGACCTACAATGAGCAGTTCTTC. This translates into CASSYSRSNRTYNEQFF.

In this sample, this clonotype turned up many times. The CDR3 loop reads CASSQDYSTDTQYF. The CDR3 coding sequence is TGTGCCAGCAGCCAAGACTATAGCACAGATACGCAGTATTTT. The chain uses TRBV5-5 and TRBJ2-3; tentative D call: TRBD2 (5 bases). CDR3 length equals 14 residues. Germline CDR1 reads SGHKS; CDR2 reads YYEKEE (reference sequence). Deletions cut 4 bases from V and 0 bases from J, with 9 bases between.

J is TRBJ2-2 and V is TRBV28, with a tentative D call TRBD2 (5 bases). The CDR3 consists of 14 residues. V was trimmed by 7 bases and J by 4 bases, leaving 13 bases between them. Germline CDR1 and CDR2: MDHEN and SYDVKM. The CDR3 here is CASKGSGFTGELFF. CDR3 sequence (DNA): TGTGCCAGCAAAGGTTCGGGGTTCACCGGGGAGCTGTTTTTT.

The chain is built from TRBV25-1 and TRBJ1-4, with TRBD1 matching 9 bases. The CDR3 is 17 residues long. Germline CDR1 reads MGHDK; CDR2 reads SYGVNS. V was clipped by 5 bases and J by 8 bases; unmatched bases: 15. This CDR3 reads CASSSPGTGKVTEKLFF. CDR3 DNA sequence: TGTGCCAGCAGTTCACCGGGGACAGGGAAGGTGACGGAAAAACTGTTTTTT.